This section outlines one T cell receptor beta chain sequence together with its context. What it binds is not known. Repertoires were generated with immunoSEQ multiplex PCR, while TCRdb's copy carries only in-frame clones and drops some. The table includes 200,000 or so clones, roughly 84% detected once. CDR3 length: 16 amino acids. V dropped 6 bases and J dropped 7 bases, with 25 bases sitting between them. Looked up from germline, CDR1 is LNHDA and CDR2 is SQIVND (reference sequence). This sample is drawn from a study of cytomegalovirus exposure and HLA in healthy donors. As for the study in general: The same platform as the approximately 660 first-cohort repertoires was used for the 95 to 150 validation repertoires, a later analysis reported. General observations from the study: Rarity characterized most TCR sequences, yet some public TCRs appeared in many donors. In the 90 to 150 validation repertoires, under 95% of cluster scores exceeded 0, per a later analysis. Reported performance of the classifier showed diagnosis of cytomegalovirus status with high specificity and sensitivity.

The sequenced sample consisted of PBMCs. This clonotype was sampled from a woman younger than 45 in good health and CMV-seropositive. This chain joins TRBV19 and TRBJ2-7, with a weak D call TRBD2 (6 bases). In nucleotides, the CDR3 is TGTGCCAGTAGAGTTCACCGGGACTCCTTTGTATGGGAGCAGTACTTC. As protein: CASRVHRDSFVWEQYF.